This T cell receptor (beta chain) was retrieved from a study of blood T cell repertoires in COVID-19. Study information: Samples came from the United States, Italy and Spain, spanning acute and convalescent COVID-19. Sample material is recorded as cDNA or gDNA derived from T cells, B-cell-depleted T cells, or PBMCs.

The junction had 9 bases not matched to a gene; V was cut back by 4 bases and J by 2 bases. The CDR3 runs 16 residues. CDR1 and CDR2 (germline): SGDLS, YYNGEE. In the authors' methods: It was from reference gene primer amplification that nucleated cell counts were estimated. Only in-frame clones appear in the TCRdb table, and some are missing; sequencing was by immunoSEQ multiplex PCR. V, J and clone size are taken as reported in that table, and D and trimming were inferred from the DNA itself. The sample consists of about 91,000 clones, about 81% of them appearing once. Sequencing was done on a sample of peripheral blood. The clonotype was recovered from a man in his 70s with acute or convalescent COVID-19. The chain uses TRBV9 and TRBJ2-5; TRBD1 matches at 9 bases. CDR3 coding DNA: TGTGCCAGCAGCATTGAAACAGGGGGCGGTCAAGAGACCCAGTACTTC. It yields the protein CASSIETGGGQETQYF.